Detailed here is one TCR beta chain. Its cognate antigen is unknown. This record comes from a study of beta chain features in type 1 diabetes. Study in general: The study examined about 110,000,000 sorted cells across all samples.

The germline V gene has CDR1 MDHEN and CDR2 SYDVKM. V gave up 5 bases and J gave up 2 bases; unmatched junction bases: 3. This CDR3 has 14 residues. Findings and caveats of the study: Type 1 diabetes patients had TCRB CDR3s that were shorter (moderately but significantly so) in all four CD4+ subsets.

Every isolated RNA sample was fully reverse transcribed, so sequencing captured expressed TCRB transcripts. The method was immunoSEQ multiplex PCR; TCRdb's version includes in-frame clones alone and lacks a portion of them. This sample yields roughly 150,000 clones, of which less than 9.5% are seen a single time; over 2% belongs to the top ten. Cell sorting via CD45RO/CCR7/CD25/CD127/CD95/CD27 was performed to obtain CD4+ naive, central memory, regulatory and stem cell-like memory cells. The receptor's source is a woman in her late teens or twenties in good health. Sequenced: central memory CD4+ T cells from blood. The V gene is TRBV28, the J gene TRBJ2-1, with 7 positions matching TRBD2. The CDR3 loop is CASSLAVTYNEQFF. The CDR3 DNA is TGTGCCAGCAGTCTAGCGGTAACCTACAATGAGCAGTTCTTC.